This T cell receptor (beta chain) was sequenced in a study of shared clonotypes between healthy human individuals. Deep-level running was used for the assay. Assay used: immunoSEQ multiplex PCR; TCRdb lists only in-frame clones, some missing. The data show some 1,900,000 clones, approximately 94% seen once. Germline assignment: CDR1 SGHTS and CDR2 YDEGEE. Trimming left V 2 bases short and J 3 bases short, with 17 bases between. The CDR3 contains 17 residues. CD45RO-negative, CCR7-positively selected cells formed the naive CD8 fraction, excluding terminally differentiated effector memory CD45RA+ cells.

The J gene is TRBJ1-4, the V gene TRBV5-8; possibly TRBD1 for D (5 bases). Sequencing was carried out using naive CD8+ T cells sorted from blood. This clonotype was sampled from a man aged 18 to 29 in good health. CDR3 in amino acids: CASSFWPGLGANEKLFF. CDR3 coding DNA: TGTGCCAGCAGCTTTTGGCCGGGGCTCGGGGCTAATGAAAAACTGTTTTTT.